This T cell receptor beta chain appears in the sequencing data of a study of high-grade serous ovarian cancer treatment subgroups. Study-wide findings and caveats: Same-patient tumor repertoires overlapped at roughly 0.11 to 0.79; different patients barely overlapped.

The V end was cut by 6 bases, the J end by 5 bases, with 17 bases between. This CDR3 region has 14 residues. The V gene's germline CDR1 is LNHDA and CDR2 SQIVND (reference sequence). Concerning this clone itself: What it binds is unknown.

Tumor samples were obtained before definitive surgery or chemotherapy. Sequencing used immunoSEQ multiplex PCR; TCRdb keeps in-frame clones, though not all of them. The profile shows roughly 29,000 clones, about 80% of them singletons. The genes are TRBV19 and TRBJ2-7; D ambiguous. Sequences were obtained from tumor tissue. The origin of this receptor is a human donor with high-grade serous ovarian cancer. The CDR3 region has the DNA TGTGCCAGTAGGGACCGAATAGGAAATGACGAGCAGTACTTC. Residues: CASRDRIGNDEQYF.